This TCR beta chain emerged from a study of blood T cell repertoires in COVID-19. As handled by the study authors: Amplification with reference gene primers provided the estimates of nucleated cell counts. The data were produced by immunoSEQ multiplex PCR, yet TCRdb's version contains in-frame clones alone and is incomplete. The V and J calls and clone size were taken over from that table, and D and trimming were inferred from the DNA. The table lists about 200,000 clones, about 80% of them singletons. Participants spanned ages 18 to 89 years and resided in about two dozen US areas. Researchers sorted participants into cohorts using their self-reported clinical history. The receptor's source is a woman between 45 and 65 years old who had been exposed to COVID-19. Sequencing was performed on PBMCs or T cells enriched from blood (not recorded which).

Here the CDR3 DNA reads TGTGCCAGCAGCCTGACCCGAGGGAACACTGAAGCTTTCTTT. As protein: CASSLTRGNTEAFF. The chain uses TRBV6-2 or TRBV6-3 and TRBJ1-1; D remains unclear. The V end lost 6 bases, the J end lost 1 base, and 12 bases lay between the germline ends. CDR3 length equals 14 residues. Germline V gene data show CDR1 as MNHEY and CDR2 as SVGEGT.